This record concerns one T cell receptor beta chain sequence. This clone was detected only once. Which antigen it targets is not known. Nothing much larger sits one base from this clone, and base qualities are not available. This specimen comes from a study of OX40 agonist ivuxolimab in advanced cancers. Context from the whole study: The costimulatory receptor OX40 (CD134) was targeted by ivuxolimab, a fully human IgG2 agonistic monoclonal antibody. The paper covers the monotherapy dose-escalation part of the phase I ivuxolimab trial, which included N = 52 patients. Peripheral TCRbeta sequencing was intended to test whether TCR sequence diversity was altered and clonal T-cell expansion was caused by ivuxolimab. A male proportion of under 85% and a mean age of about 60 years, ranging from about 20 to 79, were recorded for the dose-escalation cohort. Patients were allowed to have had prior anti-PD-1, anti-PD-L1 or anti-CTLA-4 therapy, and approximately 40% of the dose-escalation patients had been treated with checkpoint inhibitors. Three dose-escalation patients achieved partial responses, one with hepatocellular carcinoma and two with cutaneous melanoma. Among the roughly 54 dose-escalation patients, approximately 20 had hepatocellular carcinoma, roughly 15 melanoma, 9 renal cell carcinoma and 9 head and neck cancer. Intravenous ivuxolimab was administered to patients every 2 weeks at six dose levels: 0.01, 0.1, 0.3, 1.5, 3 and 10 mg/kg. On the study overall, not on this receptor specifically: Partial responders in the 0.1-3.0 mg/kg groups had among the lowest normalized peripheral clonal expansion, especially among CD8+ T cells. Antigen specificity was not determined for the clonally expanded peripheral T cells. At doses from 0.1 to 3.0 mg/kg, clonal expansion was seen in both CD4+ and CD8+ blood T cells between baseline and week 6. Low levels of normalized T-cell clonal expansion were also seen in some nonresponding patients. After ivuxolimab, CD8+ T cells had more expanded clones than CD4+ T cells on average.

To sequence the TCRbeta CDR3 region, genomic DNA was isolated from the sorted cells. The immunoSEQ Assay was used to sequence the TCRbeta CDR3 regions. TCRdb holds this immuneACCESS table with in-frame rearrangements only. Some clones are missing; in checked studies, unresolved V genes explain under half, and the rest has no known cause. This sample lists tens of thousands of clones; about 89% were detected once. The ten biggest clones cover approximately 8.4% of the sample. The trial excluded patients who had a history of autoimmune disease or were on systemic immunosuppression. Peripheral blood for TCR sequencing was collected from all dose cohorts at baseline, on cycle 4 day 1, and on cycle 7 day 1. Samples came from an open-label, multicenter, first-in-human phase I dose-escalation trial of ivuxolimab. Adults with locally advanced or metastatic melanoma, renal cell, hepatocellular, or head and neck squamous cell carcinoma were enrolled in the trial. Before TCR sequencing, CD4+ T cells and CD8+ T cells were sorted from peripheral blood as separate populations.

The TCR comes from an adult with an advanced solid tumor such as melanoma, head and neck, liver or kidney cancer. The material sequenced was CD4+ or CD8+ T cells sorted from blood, taken in a trial of the OX40 agonist ivuxolimab.

The CDR3 loop reads CASSQDVPPRDYGYTF. The nucleotide sequence reads TGTGCCAGCAGCCAAGATGTTCCCCCGAGGGACTATGGCTACACCTTC. The chain links TRBV14 with TRBJ1-2; the D gene is unclear. The junction shows trimming of 0 bases on V and 3 bases on J, plus 14 bases between the germline ends. CDR3 length: 16 amino acids, cysteine to phenylalanine. Only CDR3 DNA remains: 48 bases, in frame from the first base. The CDR1 and CDR2 encoded by the germline V gene are SGHDN and FVKESK.